The rows below give T cell receptor beta chains drawn from one sample of a study of beta chain features in type 1 diabetes. Data came from immunoSEQ multiplex PCR; TCRdb stores just in-frame clones and leaves some out. The sample has 130,000 to 150,000 clones, around 13% seen once; the top ten hold under 1.5%. The sequenced sample was central memory CD4+ T cells from blood. The receptor set was obtained from a young man with type 1 diabetes. CDR3s include the opening cysteine and the closing phenylalanine or tryptophan. The order of the fields is V gene, J gene, D gene, clone size, CDR3 DNA, CDR3 protein. The D gene is left open where the match is weak. Rows may omit the clone size; those that give it use once, few, many or a size class.

TRBV6-5,TRBJ2-3,TRBD2,few,TGTGCCAGCAGTTACGGAAGCGGGGGGGTGGATACGCAGTATTTT,CASSYGSGGVDTQYF
TRBV6-6,TRBJ2-7,.,.,TGTGCCAGCAGCCTAAAGGGGTCTCTGGAGCAGTACTTC,CASSLKGSLEQYF
TRBV19,TRBJ1-1,.,many,TGTGCCAGTAGGCCGGACAGAACCAACACTGAAGCTTTCTTT,CASRPDRTNTEAFF
TRBV15,TRBJ1-6,.,few,TGTGCCACCAGCAGCGATAGGGCGCTCTATAATTCACCCCTCCACTTT,CATSSDRALYNSPLHF
TRBV5-1,TRBJ2-2,.,.,TGCGCCAGCAGCTTGTCGACTTTGGACACCGGGGAGCTGTTTTTT,CASSLSTLDTGELFF
TRBV29-1,TRBJ2-7,.,many,TGCAGCGTTGGGACACTGGCTAACTACGAGCAGTACTTC,CSVGTLANYEQYF
TRBV5-1,TRBJ2-5,TRBD2,few,TGCGCCAGCAGCGAAGCTAGCGGGGGACAAGAGACCCAGTACTTC,CASSEASGGQETQYF
TRBV7-2,TRBJ2-1,.,few,TGTGCCAGCAGCTCTAGGGGCCCACAATCCTACAATGAGCAGTTCTTC,CASSSRGPQSYNEQFF
TRBV30,TRBJ2-3,.,.,TGTGCCTGGAGTAAAGGGGAAGGGGGCACAGATACGCAGTATTTT,CAWSKGEGGTDTQYF
TRBV21-1,TRBJ2-5,.,.,TGTGCCAGCAGCCTCAGGGTGGGGGAGACCCAGTACTTC,CASSLRVGETQYF
TRBV28,TRBJ1-1,.,.,TGTGCCAGCAGTTTGAGGGAGAGGTGGACTGAAGCTTTCTTT,CASSLRERWTEAFF
TRBV29-1,TRBJ2-5,.,few,TGCAGCGTTGAAGGCGGTCACCGGGAGACCCAGTACTTC,CSVEGGHRETQYF
TRBV19,TRBJ1-1,.,.,TGTGCCAGTAGTGGGTGGAACACTGAAGCTTTCTTT,CASSGWNTEAFF
TRBV7-2,TRBJ2-1,TRBD2,few,TGTGCCAGCAGCTTCGGTGCGGGGGGGTACAATGAGCAGTTCTTC,CASSFGAGGYNEQFF
TRBV12-5,TRBJ2-3,.,.,TGTGCTAGTGGTTTGGAACCTAAATTAGCGGTGGGATTAGATACGCAGTATTTT,CASGLEPKLAVGLDTQYF
TRBV9,TRBJ1-1,TRBD1,few,TGTGCCAGCAGCGTCGGACAGGGGGCCACTGAAGCTTTCTTT,CASSVGQGATEAFF
TRBV7-2,TRBJ1-1,.,many,TGTGCCAGCAGCTTACAAACGAACACTGAAGCTTTCTTT,CASSLQTNTEAFF
TRBV6-1,TRBJ2-5,.,few,TGTGCCAGCAGTGAACAGGCCCCGGGGGCGGCCCAGTACTTC,CASSEQAPGAAQYF
TRBV29-1,TRBJ1-1,.,.,TGCAGCGTCACTCACACTGAAGCTTTCTTT,CSVTHTEAFF
TRBV6-5,TRBJ2-7,TRBD1,few,TGTGCCAGCAGCCGACCGGACAGGAGCTACGAGCAGTACTTC,CASSRPDRSYEQYF
TRBV5-4,TRBJ2-3,TRBD1,few,TGTGCCAGCAGCTCCGGGGACAGGGGGATTATCGATACGCAGTATTTT,CASSSGDRGIIDTQYF
TRBV25-1,TRBJ1-1,.,.,TGTGCGCTAGTACTAATCGGGTGTAACACTGAAGCTTTCTTT,CALVLIGCNTEAFF
TRBV10-3,TRBJ1-2,.,few,TGTGCCATCAGTGAGCCTAATGCTGTGGGAGTCTCCTATGGCTACACCTTC,CAISEPNAVGVSYGYTF
TRBV6-6,TRBJ2-1,.,.,TGTGCCAGCAGCCAACGGAGGGACAATGAGCAGTTCTTC,CASSQRRDNEQFF
TRBV2,TRBJ2-3,TRBD2,many,TGTGCCACCAAAAGTAGCGGGGGCACAGATACGCAGTATTTT,CATKSSGGTDTQYF
TRBV20-1,TRBJ2-7,.,few,TGCAGTGCTCCCCTCGCGGACGAGCAGTACTTC,CSAPLADEQYF
TRBV2,TRBJ1-3,.,few,TGTGCCAGCACCGAACTACAGGGAAACACCATATATTTT,CASTELQGNTIYF
TRBV30,TRBJ1-5,.,.,TGTGCCTGGAGTACACAGGGTAGCGAGGCCCAGCATTTT,CAWSTQGSEAQHF
TRBV5-1,TRBJ2-5,.,.,TGCGCCAGCAGCTTGTGGCGGGGGCTAGAGACCCAGTACTTC,CASSLWRGLETQYF
TRBV27,TRBJ1-5,.,.,TGTGCCAGCAGTTTATTCGGGCCCCGGAAGGGTCAGCCCCAGCATTTT,CASSLFGPRKGQPQHF
TRBV18,TRBJ2-6,.,few,TGTGCCAGCTACATCGCAGGCTCTGGGGCCAACGTCCTGACTTTC,CASYIAGSGANVLTF
TRBV9,TRBJ2-1,TRBD2,few,TGTGCCAGCAGCGTAGAAACTAGCGGACTAGAGCAGTTCTTC,CASSVETSGLEQFF
TRBV4-1,TRBJ1-5,.,few,TGCGCCAGCAGCCAAGTATATGGACCGAGCAATCAGCCCCAGCATTTT,CASSQVYGPSNQPQHF
TRBV7-9,TRBJ1-1,.,few,TGTGCCAGCAGCTTAGAGGGTCAGGTTGGTGAAGCTTTCTTT,CASSLEGQVGEAFF
TRBV7-2,TRBJ1-5,.,few,TGTGCCAGCAGCTTAGGGGGGCCCTTCGGGCAGCCCCAGCATTTT,CASSLGGPFGQPQHF
TRBV6-1,TRBJ2-7,.,.,TGTGCCAGCAGTGACAGGGGGGTACTGTCCTACGAGCAGTACTTC,CASSDRGVLSYEQYF
TRBV7-9,TRBJ2-5,TRBD1,.,TGTGCCAGCAGCCCCGGGACAGTTCAAGAGACCCAGTACTTC,CASSPGTVQETQYF
TRBV28,TRBJ1-2,.,.,TGTGCCAGCAGATACTTATTACAGGGCCTGGGAGGCTACACCTTC,CASRYLLQGLGGYTF
TRBV6-5,TRBJ2-7,TRBD2,.,TGTGCCAGCAGCGCAGGACCGGGGGGATACGAGCAGTACTTC,CASSAGPGGYEQYF
TRBV30,TRBJ2-7,.,many,TGTGCCTGGAGGGTCCCTTCCTCACGGATGGGCTTC,CAWRVPSSRMGF
TRBV14,TRBJ2-5,.,many,TGTGCCAGCAGCTACAGGGTCGAGGCGCAACAGACCCAGTACTTC,CASSYRVEAQQTQYF
TRBV5-1,TRBJ1-5,.,few,TGCGCCAGCAGCCCTGGGGGGGCTAGGCAGCCCCAGCATTTT,CASSPGGARQPQHF
TRBV5-1,TRBJ1-1,.,.,TGCGCCAGCTTCAGGGCCCAGAACACTGAAGCTTTCTTT,CASFRAQNTEAFF
TRBV30,TRBJ2-3,.,few,TGTGCCTGGAGTGTAAGAGCATCTAAGGGTACGCAGTATTTT,CAWSVRASKGTQYF
TRBV6-1,TRBJ2-7,.,.,TGTGCCAGCAGGGCAGGGGCCATCGGGACCTACGAGCAGTACTTC,CASRAGAIGTYEQYF
TRBV7-9,TRBJ1-1,.,.,TGTGCCAGCAGCCCGGGACAGAACACTGAAGCTTTCTTT,CASSPGQNTEAFF
TRBV5-1,TRBJ2-5,TRBD1,few,TGCGCCAGCAGCTATTCGGGACAGACTCAAGAGACCCAGTACTTC,CASSYSGQTQETQYF
TRBV5-1,TRBJ2-3,TRBD1,.,TGCGCCAGCAGCCGTGGTAGTAGCAACAGGGGCAGAGATACGCAGTATTTT,CASSRGSSNRGRDTQYF
TRBV11-3,TRBJ1-1,TRBD1,.,TGTGCCAGCAGCCACGGACAGGGAGTCACTGAAGCTTTCTTT,CASSHGQGVTEAFF
TRBV7-8,TRBJ1-1,.,few,TGTGCCAGCAGCCGCAGTGGGGACACTGAAGCTTTCTTT,CASSRSGDTEAFF